This T cell receptor beta chain was identified during a study of Graves' ophthalmopathy and Graves' hyperthyroidism. Clinical symptoms and serum thyroxine were used for diagnosis; TRAb, thyroid ultrasound and orbital computed tomography were also relied on. RNA transcripts were the source from which TCR beta CDR3 regions were amplified. After a first-round RT-PCR with HTBI primers, a second-round multiplex PCR was run. TCRdb ran MiXCR on the multiplex PCR reads and lists one entry per CDR3 protein. The table lists 360,000 or so distinct CDR3 sequences, about 18% of them singletons. Germline V gene data show CDR1 as SGHVS and CDR2 as FQNEAQ. This CDR3 region has 16 residues. Trimming cost V 3 bases and J 11 bases, with 25 bases left between them.

The sample was peripheral blood. V and J are TRBV7-8 and TRBJ1-1; no reliable D call. The sequence was obtained from a woman between 18 and 30 years old with Graves' ophthalmopathy. The CDR3, as DNA: TGTGCCAGCAGCTTCGGGTTGAGGCAAACGGGTGACTCGGCTTTCTTT. Protein: CASSFGLRQTGDSAFF.